There are a few counts of the clone carrying this T cell receptor beta chain. Its specificity is unknown. This sample is drawn from a study of blood T cells in healthy people across ages. Study information: Per two T cells, template switching captured roughly one barcoded beta molecule.

Germline V CDR1 and CDR2: MNHEY, SMNVEV (reference sequence). V was clipped by 6 bases and J by 6 bases, with 18 bases between them. This CDR3 has 15 residues. Whole-study results and caveats: Naive CD4+ cell counts and diversity both ran higher in long-lived than in aged donors. Expanded clonotype shifts may have been confounded, as the donors had an unknown CMV status.

Every sample gave at least 5 micrograms of total RNA when it was extracted. The use of a sample-barcoded 5' primer and a J-beta primer mix characterized a second PCR of 7 to 11 cycles. MiXCR, run by TCRdb on the 5' RACE reads, gives a single entry per CDR3 protein. Of about 720,000 distinct CDR3 sequences in the sample, about a fifth were seen once. The TCR sequence derives from a man in his sixties or seventies in good health. The chain links TRBV27 to TRBJ1-5; D perhaps matches TRBD1 (6 bases). The specimen was blood. CDR3 sequence reads: CASRPDRLGGQPQHF. The DNA of the CDR3 is TGTGCCAGCAGACCAGACAGGCTGGGCGGTCAGCCCCAGCATTTT.